These 31 T cell receptor beta chains came from one sample sequenced in a study of control samples from healthy donors and cancer patients. Profiled with immunoSEQ multiplex PCR; TCRdb holds only in-frame clones, not every one. Among just over 150,000 clones listed, approximately 90% were seen once. Source material: blood. These receptors all stem from a man between 25 and 39 years old in good health.

The chain is built from TRBV4-1 and TRBJ2-3; 8 bases agree with TRBD2. From germline, CDR1 is MGHRA and CDR2 YSYEKL. J gave up 3 bases and V 0 bases, and 5 bases lay outside the gene matches. This CDR3 has 16 amino acids. The CDR3 sequence: CASSQETAGETDTQYF. DNA for the CDR3: TGCGCCAGCAGCCAAGAAACAGCGGGGGAAACAGATACGCAGTATTTT.

The chain couples TRBV3-1 (or the pseudogene TRBV3-2) to TRBJ2-1; D unresolved. The CDR3 is made up of 14 amino acids. V dropped 3 bases and J dropped 8 bases, with 14 bases sitting between them. Germline V lookup: CDR1 LGHDT, CDR2 YNNKEL (reference sequence). CDR3 protein: CASSQRPGRDEQFF. CDR3 in DNA: TGTGCCAGCAGCCAGCGACCGGGTAGGGATGAGCAGTTCTTC.

J is TRBJ2-2 and V is TRBV29-1; the D gene could be TRBD1 or TRBD2 (6 bases each). CDR3 length: 14 amino acids. In germline, CDR1 is SQVTM, CDR2 ANQGSEA. V lost 5 bases, J lost 0 bases, and 10 bases lay in between. The CDR3 nucleotides read TGCAGCGTTCGACGGGGGCCGAACACCGGGGAGCTGTTTTTT. The encoded protein is CSVRRGPNTGELFF.

The rearrangement links TRBV6-6 to TRBJ1-5, with D maybe TRBD1 (5 bases). The CDR3 consists of 14 residues. Germline V CDR1 and CDR2: MNHNY, SVGAGI (reference sequence). V was shortened by 10 bases and J by 7 bases, with 20 bases between the two germline ends. The CDR3 protein is CAKINRDEEQPQHF. The CDR3 DNA follows: TGTGCCAAGATAAACCGGGACGAAGAACAGCCCCAGCATTTT.

A single count supports this clone. An end of the junction differs from the germline gene, which may be a read error. J is TRBJ2-1 and V is TRBV12-3 or TRBV12-4; possible D gene TRBD2, 6 bases. The CDR3 has 13 residues. Here the CDR3 DNA reads TGTGCCAGCAGCTTAGGGCGGGAAACTGAGCAGTTCTTC. This gives the protein CASSLGRETEQFF.

The chain uses TRBV7-7 and TRBJ2-5; D call uncertain. This CDR3 has 15 amino acids. V was cut by 2 bases and J by 2 bases, with 12 bases left in between. The germline V gene encodes CDR1 SSHAT and CDR2 FNYEAQ (reference sequence). The CDR3 is CASSLNPLNQETQYF. CDR3 bases: TGTGCCAGCAGCTTAAACCCACTGAATCAAGAGACCCAGTACTTC.

The rearrangement uses TRBV3-1 (or the pseudogene TRBV3-2) and TRBJ1-2; D gene uncertain. V was trimmed by 4 bases and J by 6 bases, leaving 12 bases between them. This CDR3 has 13 amino acids. The germline V gene encodes CDR1 LGHDT and CDR2 YNNKEL (reference sequence). The CDR3 reads CASSPTPRNGYTF. CDR3 in DNA: TGTGCCAGCAGCCCCACACCCAGAAATGGCTACACCTTC.

The chain carries TRBV12-5 and TRBJ2-1; unclear D gene. The V end was cut by 5 bases, the J end by 0 bases, with 14 bases between. CDR1 LGHNT and CDR2 FRNRAP come from the germline V gene. The CDR3 is made up of 16 amino acids. CDR3 protein: CASGVLGISSYNEQFF. CDR3 in DNA: TGTGCTAGTGGTGTCTTGGGAATCTCCTCCTACAATGAGCAGTTCTTC.

The chain combines TRBV10-3 with TRBJ1-4; TRBD1 matches at 7 bases. In germline, CDR1 is ENHRY, CDR2 SYGVKD. The CDR3 sequence is 13 residues long. V lost 10 bases and J lost 0; bases outside the gene matches: 2. CDR3 nucleotides: TGTGCCACCGGACAGGCAACTAATGAAAAACTGTTTTTT. Amino acids: CATGQATNEKLFF.

This clone has ten or more counts. This rearrangement joins TRBV6-2 or TRBV6-3 to TRBJ1-2; 9 bases are a match to TRBD1. The J segment lost 8 bases and the V segment lost 5 bases, leaving 3 bases of the junction unmatched. In germline, CDR1 is MNHEY, CDR2 SVGEGT. CDR3 length equals 12 residues. The CDR3 spells CASSGTGKGYTF. The CDR3 DNA reads as TGTGCCAGCAGTGGGACAGGGAAAGGCTACACCTTC.

This clone was detected only a few times. V usage is TRBV9 and J usage is TRBJ1-3; D is unresolved. The V end was cut by 0 bases, the J end by 7 bases, with 14 bases between. This CDR3 is 15 amino acids long. The germline CDR1 and CDR2 sequences are SGDLS and YYNGEE. The CDR3 sequence is CASSVETAEGNTIYF. Here the CDR3 DNA reads TGTGCCAGCAGCGTAGAAACTGCGGAAGGGAACACCATATATTTT.

In this sample, this clone turned up once. This chain uses TRBV7-9 with TRBJ2-5, with 7 bases fitting TRBD2. This CDR3 comprises 15 residues. Germline loops: CDR1 SEHNR, CDR2 FQNEAQ (reference sequence). Unmatched junction bases numbered 7, after V lost 5 bases and J lost 1 base. The CDR3, as DNA: TGTGCCAGCAGCCAGGCTAGCGGCCTCCAAGAGACCCAGTACTTC. This sequence encodes CASSQASGLQETQYF.

V usage is TRBV5-1 and J usage is TRBJ1-4, with a weak D call TRBD1 (6 bases). The CDR3 is 14 amino acids. Between the trimmed V and J ends, which lost 5 bases and 10 bases, there was a span of 18 bases. The V gene's germline CDR1 is SGHRS and CDR2 YFSETQ. CDR3 sequence: CASSLGSGAGKLFF. The CDR3 region has the DNA TGCGCCAGCAGTTTAGGGTCGGGGGCCGGAAAACTGTTTTTT.

V and J are TRBV27 and TRBJ1-1; tentatively, D is TRBD1 (5 bases). CDR3 length: 14 amino acids. Trimming left V 4 bases short and J 1 base short, with 10 bases between. Germline values: CDR1 MNHEY, CDR2 SMNVEV (reference sequence). CDR3 amino acids: CASSWTISNTEAFF. For the CDR3, the DNA is TGTGCCAGCAGTTGGACAATATCGAACACTGAAGCTTTCTTT.

The rearrangement links TRBV5-8 to TRBJ2-3; no clear D. The CDR3 sequence is 12 residues long. Looked up from germline, CDR1 is SGHTS and CDR2 is YDEGEE. V lost 0 bases and J lost 6, with 5 bases in between. CDR3 amino acids: CASSLVPDTQYF. CDR3 nucleotides: TGTGCCAGCAGCTTGGTTCCCGATACGCAGTATTTT.

The chain uses TRBV7-9 and TRBJ1-2; unclear D gene. This CDR3 comprises 13 residues. V was pared by 6 bases and J by 3 bases, with 11 bases between. The V gene's germline CDR1 is SEHNR and CDR2 FQNEAQ (reference sequence). The CDR3 DNA sequence: TGTGCCAGCAGTCGTGTCAGAGACTATGGCTACACCTTC. This gives the protein CASSRVRDYGYTF.

This clone was picked up a small number of times. The rearrangement links TRBV27 to TRBJ1-2; TRBD1 is a possible D gene (6 bases). Trimming pared 9 bases from V and 9 bases from J, leaving 20 bases between. Germline V CDR1 and CDR2: MNHEY, SMNVEV (reference sequence). The CDR3 is 13 residues long. The CDR3: CASKDPGVLSYTF. Written as DNA, the CDR3 is TGTGCCAGTAAGGACCCAGGGGTCCTTAGCTACACCTTC.

The chain carries TRBV18 and TRBJ1-6, with 10 nucleotides matching TRBD1. Germline V lookup: CDR1 KGHSH, CDR2 LQKENI. CDR3 length: 17 residues. The trim removed 3 bases at V and 8 bases at J, leaving 10 bases unmatched. This CDR3 reads CASSPGLPGTGDSPLHF. CDR3 nucleotide sequence: TGTGCCAGCTCACCCGGCCTCCCCGGGACAGGGGATTCACCCCTCCACTTT.

The J gene is TRBJ2-4, the V gene TRBV10-3; no clear D. The V end was cut by 4 bases, the J end by 1 base, with 11 bases between. Germline loops: CDR1 ENHRY, CDR2 SYGVKD. This CDR3 region has 15 residues. CDR3 coding DNA: TGTGCCATCAGTGCCCAAGCTGTTGCCAAAAACATTCAGTACTTC. Translating it yields CAISAQAVAKNIQYF.

Only one count was recorded for this clone. V is TRBV28 and J is TRBJ2-1, with 7 nucleotides matching TRBD1. Germline V gene sequence: CDR1 MDHEN, CDR2 SYDVKM. The J segment lost 1 base and the V segment lost 3 bases, leaving 3 bases of the junction unmatched. CDR3 length equals 15 residues. The CDR3 DNA reads TGTGCCAGCAGTTTGGTCAGGGGGTCCTACAATGAGCAGTTCTTC. It specifies CASSLVRGSYNEQFF.

The chain recombines TRBV4-2 with TRBJ1-5; possibly TRBD1 for D (5 bases). The CDR3 totals 15 residues. Germline V gene lookup returns CDR1 LGHNA and CDR2 YNFKEQ. V lost 0 bases, J lost 5 bases, and 11 bases lay in between. CDR3 protein: CASSQDYRTYQPQHF. Written as DNA, the CDR3 is TGTGCCAGCAGCCAAGACTACAGGACCTATCAGCCCCAGCATTTT.

In this sample, this clone turned up once. The chain joins TRBV18 to TRBJ2-1; 13 bases are shared with TRBD2. Germline V gene lookup returns CDR1 KGHSH and CDR2 LQKENI. The V gene end was trimmed by 3 bases and the J gene end by 5 bases; junction bases not matched to a gene: 1. The CDR3 sequence is 15 residues long. The CDR3 bases are TGTGCCAGCTCACCTGGACTAGCGGGGGACAATGAGCAGTTCTTC. Residues: CASSPGLAGDNEQFF.

The V call is TRBV6-1, the J call TRBJ2-2; weak D call: TRBD1 (5 bases). CDR1 is MNHNS and CDR2 is SASEGT in the germline V gene. The CDR3 sequence is 16 residues long. Trimming cost V 2 bases and J 0 bases, with 10 bases left between them. DNA of the CDR3: TGTGCCAGCAGTGAACAGGGAACCGCGAACACCGGGGAGCTGTTTTTT. Amino acid sequence: CASSEQGTANTGELFF.

The gene calls are TRBV4-1 and TRBJ2-7; no clear D gene. The CDR3 is 15 residues long. Germline CDR1 and CDR2: MGHRA and YSYEKL. V was clipped by 4 bases and J by 3 bases, with 16 bases between them. The CDR3 sequence is CASSPTREVIYEQYF. CDR3 DNA: TGCGCCAGCAGCCCGACCAGAGAGGTCATCTACGAGCAGTACTTC.

This sequence joins TRBV4-3 and TRBJ2-6; no firm D call. Trimming pared 4 bases from V and 2 bases from J, leaving 6 bases between. CDR1 LGHNA and CDR2 YSLEER come from the germline V gene. The CDR3 has 14 amino acids. The CDR3 DNA sequence: TGCGCCAGCAGCCTAGGGACTGGGGCCAACGTCCTGACTTTC. Translating gives CASSLGTGANVLTF.

This rearrangement joins TRBV7-2 to TRBJ1-1; no definite D call. V was pared by 2 bases and J by 8 bases, with 12 bases between. This CDR3 region has 13 residues. Germline loops: CDR1 SGHTA, CDR2 FQGNSA. This CDR3 is CASSLFGVTEAFF. For the CDR3, the DNA is TGTGCCAGCAGCTTATTTGGGGTCACAGAAGCTTTCTTT. Variable domain in full (rest from reference TRBV7-2 and TRBJ1-1): GAGVSQSPSNKVTEKGKDVELRCDPISGHTALYWYRQSLGQGLEFLIYFQGNSAPDKSGLPSDRFSAERTGGSVSTLTIQRTQQEDSAVYLCASSLFGVTEAFFGQGTRLTVV.

The V gene is TRBV5-4, the J gene TRBJ1-1; a weak D match, TRBD1 (5 bases). V lost 7 bases and J lost 1, with 17 bases in between. This CDR3 comprises 15 residues. Germline assignment: CDR1 SGHNT and CDR2 YYREEE (reference sequence). The CDR3 loop reads CASRANEGRNTEAFF. CDR3 DNA: TGTGCCAGCCGGGCTAACGAGGGGAGGAACACTGAAGCTTTCTTT.

The CDR3 sequence is CASSFGLAGQETQYF. DNA for the CDR3: TGCGCCAGCAGCTTCGGACTAGCGGGCCAAGAGACCCAGTACTTC. The chain carries TRBV4-3 and TRBJ2-5; 11 bases map to TRBD2. The germline V gene has CDR1 LGHNA and CDR2 YSLEER. CDR3 length equals 15 residues. The junction had 3 bases not matched to a gene; V was cut back by 5 bases and J by 1 base.

This chain uses TRBV9 with TRBJ2-2; D gene ambiguous. V dropped 7 bases and J dropped 6 bases, with 13 bases sitting between them. The CDR3 loop spans 13 amino acids. Germline V lookup: CDR1 SGDLS, CDR2 YYNGEE. The CDR3 loop reads CASGSPGSGELFF. CDR3 nucleotides: TGTGCCAGCGGATCACCGGGCTCCGGGGAGCTGTTTTTT.

The chain links TRBV19 to TRBJ1-6; D call uncertain. The CDR3 contains 15 residues. V was trimmed by 7 bases and J by 7 bases, leaving 17 bases between them. In germline, CDR1 is LNHDA, CDR2 SQIVND (reference sequence). The CDR3 region has the DNA TGTGCCAGTACCCCCCGCCGGGCCATCAATTCACCCCTCCACTTT. Translated: CASTPRRAINSPLHF. The complete variable domain, with remaining parts taken from reference TRBV19 and TRBJ1-6, reads DGGITQSPKYLFRKEGQNVTLSCEQNLNHDAMYWYRQDPGQGLRLIYYSQIVNDFQKGDIAEGYSVSREKKESFPLTVTSAQKNPTAFYLCASTPRRAINSPLHFGNGTRLTVT.

The chain joins TRBV29-1 to TRBJ1-6; D ambiguous. The length of the CDR3 is 16 residues. V shed 3 bases and J shed 7 bases, with 19 bases lying between them. Germline assignment: CDR1 SQVTM and CDR2 ANQGSEA. The CDR3 protein is CSVESGIRAWNSPLHF. The CDR3 DNA sequence: TGCAGCGTTGAGTCGGGAATTAGGGCCTGGAATTCACCCCTCCACTTT.